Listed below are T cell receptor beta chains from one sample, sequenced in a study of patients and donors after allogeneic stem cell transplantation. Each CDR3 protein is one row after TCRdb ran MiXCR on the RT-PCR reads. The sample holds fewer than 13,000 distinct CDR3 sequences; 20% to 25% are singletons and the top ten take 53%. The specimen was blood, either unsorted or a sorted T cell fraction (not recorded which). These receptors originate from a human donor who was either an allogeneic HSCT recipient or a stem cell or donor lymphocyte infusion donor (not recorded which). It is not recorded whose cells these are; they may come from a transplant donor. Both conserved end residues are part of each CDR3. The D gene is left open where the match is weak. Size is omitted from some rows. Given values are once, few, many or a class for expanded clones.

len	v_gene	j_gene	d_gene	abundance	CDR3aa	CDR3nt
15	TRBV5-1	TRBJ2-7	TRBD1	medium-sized	CASSTDTGTGVEQYF	TGCGCCAGCAGCACGGATACCGGGACAGGGGTCGAGCAGTACTTC
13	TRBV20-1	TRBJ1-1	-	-	CSASLAGRPEAFF	TGCAGTGCTAGTCTCGCGGGGCGGCCGGAAGCTTTCTTT
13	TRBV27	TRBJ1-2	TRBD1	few	CASSRQGNYGYTF	TGTGCCAGCAGCCGACAGGGGAACTATGGCTACACCTTC
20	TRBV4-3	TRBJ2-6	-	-	CASSQDSPGGSLVWANVLTF	TGCGCCAGCAGCCAAGATTCCCCAGGGGGGAGTCTAGTCTGGGCCAACGTCCTGACTTTC
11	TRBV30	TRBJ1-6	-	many	CAWGQNSPLHF	TGTGCCTGGGGACAGAATTCACCCCTCCACTTT
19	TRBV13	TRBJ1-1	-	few	CASSLSDPARTLHWTEAFF	TGTGCCAGCAGCCTCAGCGATCCGGCCCGAACCCTACACTGGACTGAAGCTTTCTTT
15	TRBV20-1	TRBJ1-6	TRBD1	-	CSARDPGQGNSPLHF	TGCAGTGCTAGGGACCCGGGACAGGGGAATTCACCCCTCCACTTT
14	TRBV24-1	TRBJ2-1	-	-	CATKANREYNEQFF	TGTGCCACCAAGGCGAACAGGGAATACAATGAGCAGTTCTTC
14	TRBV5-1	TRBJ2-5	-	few	CASSSQARGETQYF	TGCGCCAGCAGCTCCCAGGCCCGGGGGGAGACCCAGTACTTC
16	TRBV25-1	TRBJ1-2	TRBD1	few	CASSIGTGASSYGYTF	TGTGCCAGCAGCATAGGGACAGGGGCTTCCTCCTATGGCTACACCTTC
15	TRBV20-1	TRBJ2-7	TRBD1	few	CSATRSGQGQYEQYF	TGCAGTGCTACTCGATCGGGACAGGGTCAGTACGAGCAGTACTTC
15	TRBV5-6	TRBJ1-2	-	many	CASSRPLDSLYGYTF	TGTGCCAGCAGCCGCCCCCTGGACAGCTTATATGGCTACACCTTC
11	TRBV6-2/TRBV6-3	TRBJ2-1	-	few	CASSTGLWKFF	TGTGCCAGCAGTACGGGACTCTGGAAGTTCTTC
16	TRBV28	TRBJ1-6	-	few	CASSLPLGFGGRPLHF	TGTGCCAGCAGTTTACCGCTCGGTTTCGGGGGCCGGCCCCTCCACTTT
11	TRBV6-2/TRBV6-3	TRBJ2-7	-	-	CASSYPTEQYF	TGTGCCAGCAGTTACCCCACCGAGCAGTACTTC
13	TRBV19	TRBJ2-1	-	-	CASTSNAAGEQFF	TGTGCCAGTACTAGCAATGCGGCTGGGGAGCAGTTCTTC
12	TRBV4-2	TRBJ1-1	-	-	CASSQDKDEAFF	TGTGCCAGCAGCCAAGACAAGGATGAAGCTTTCTTT
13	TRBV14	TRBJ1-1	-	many	CASSPHMNTEAFF	TGTGCCAGCAGCCCCCATATGAACACTGAAGCTTTCTTT
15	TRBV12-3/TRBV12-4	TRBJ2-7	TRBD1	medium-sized	CASSLSGTGSYEQYF	TGTGCCAGCAGTTTATCCGGGACAGGGAGCTACGAGCAGTACTTC
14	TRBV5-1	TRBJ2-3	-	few	CASSWGPSGDTQYF	TGCGCCAGCAGCTGGGGCCCCAGCGGAGATACGCAGTATTTT
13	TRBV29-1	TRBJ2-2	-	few	CSVGRVNTGELFF	TGCAGCGTTGGTAGGGTGAACACCGGGGAGCTGTTTTTT
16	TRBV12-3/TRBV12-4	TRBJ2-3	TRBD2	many	CASRLMTSGPADTQYF	TGTGCCAGCAGACTCATGACTAGCGGGCCGGCAGATACGCAGTATTTT
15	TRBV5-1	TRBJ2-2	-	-	CASSFGLGGSGELFF	TGCGCCAGCAGCTTCGGGCTGGGTGGATCCGGGGAGCTGTTTTTT
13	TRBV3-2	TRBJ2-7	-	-	CASSQGANYEQYF	TGTGCCAGCAGCCAAGGGGCCAACTACGAGCAGTACTTC
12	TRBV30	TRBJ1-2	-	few	CAWTGDRGDYTF	TGTGCCTGGACCGGGGATCGGGGTGACTACACCTTC
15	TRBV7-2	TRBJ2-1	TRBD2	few	CASSLDGGVREEQFF	TGTGCCAGCAGCTTAGATGGAGGTGTGCGGGAGGAGCAGTTCTTC
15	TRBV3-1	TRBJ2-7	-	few	CASSQVSDSSYEQYF	TGTGCCAGCAGCCAGGTTTCCGACAGCTCCTACGAGCAGTACTTC
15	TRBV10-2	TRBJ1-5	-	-	CASSDRVQGNQPQHF	TGCGCCAGCAGTGACAGGGTTCAAGGCAATCAGCCCCAGCATTTT
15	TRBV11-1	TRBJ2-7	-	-	CASSPTGGSPYEQYF	TGTGCCAGCAGTCCAACCGGGGGTTCCCCCTACGAGCAGTACTTC
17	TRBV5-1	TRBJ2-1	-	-	CASSLAPLGGDYNEQFF	TGCGCCAGCAGCTTGGCGCCTTTGGGGGGCGATTACAATGAGCAGTTCTTC
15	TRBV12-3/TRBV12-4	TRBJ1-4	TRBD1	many	CASRLEGQPNEKLFF	TGTGCCAGCAGGCTGGAGGGACAGCCTAATGAAAAACTGTTTTTT
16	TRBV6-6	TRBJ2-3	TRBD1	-	CASSSTGTGEGDTQYF	TGTGCCAGCAGTTCCACCGGGACAGGGGAGGGAGATACGCAGTATTTT
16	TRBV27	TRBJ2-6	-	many	CASSIVSGSGANVLTF	TGTGCCAGCAGTATAGTTTCGGGCTCTGGGGCCAACGTCCTGACTTTC
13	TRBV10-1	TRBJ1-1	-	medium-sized	CASAPRGDTEAFF	TGCGCCAGCGCCCCTAGGGGGGATACTGAAGCTTTCTTT
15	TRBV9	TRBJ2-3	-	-	CASSRKDPSTDTQYF	TGTGCCAGCAGCAGAAAGGATCCTAGCACAGATACGCAGTATTTT
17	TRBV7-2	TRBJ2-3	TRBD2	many	CASSYFWASGGANTQYF	TGTGCCAGCAGCTATTTTTGGGCTAGCGGGGGGGCAAATACGCAGTATTTT
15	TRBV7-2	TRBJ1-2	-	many	CASSLAQGLHYGYTF	TGTGCCAGCAGCTTAGCGCAGGGTCTCCACTATGGCTACACCTTC
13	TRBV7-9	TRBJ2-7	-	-	CASSSYGGYEQYF	TGTGCCAGCAGCTCCTATGGGGGGTACGAGCAGTACTTC
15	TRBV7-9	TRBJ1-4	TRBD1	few	CASSSTGGKNEKLFF	TGTGCCAGCAGCTCGACAGGGGGAAAAAATGAAAAACTGTTTTTT
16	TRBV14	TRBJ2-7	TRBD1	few	CASSQDNTGASYEQYF	TGTGCCAGCAGCCAAGATAATACAGGGGCCTCCTACGAGCAGTACTTC
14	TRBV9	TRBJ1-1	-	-	CASSVVPENTEAFF	TGTGCCAGCAGCGTAGTCCCGGAGAACACTGAAGCTTTCTTT
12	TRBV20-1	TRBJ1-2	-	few	CSVKDSAYGYTF	TGCAGTGTTAAGGACTCGGCCTATGGCTACACCTTC
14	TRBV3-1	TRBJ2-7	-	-	CASSQMGPVYEQYF	TGTGCCAGCAGCCAGATGGGCCCTGTCTACGAGCAGTACTTC
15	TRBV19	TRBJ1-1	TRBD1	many	CASSFSGTGDTEAFF	TGTGCCAGTAGTTTTTCCGGGACAGGAGACACTGAAGCTTTCTTT
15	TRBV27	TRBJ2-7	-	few	CASSLTPGLVYEQYF	TGTGCCAGCAGTTTGACCCCGGGACTCGTCTACGAGCAGTACTTC
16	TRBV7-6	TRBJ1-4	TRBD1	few	CASSLRQGGPGEKLFF	TGTGCCAGCAGCTTAAGACAGGGGGGCCCAGGAGAAAAACTGTTTTTT
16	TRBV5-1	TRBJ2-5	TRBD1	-	CASSDRLTGSGETQYF	TGCGCCAGCAGCGACCGCCTGACAGGGAGCGGAGAGACCCAGTACTTC
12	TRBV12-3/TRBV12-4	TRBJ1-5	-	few	CASSLGNQPQHF	TGTGCCAGCAGTTTGGGCAATCAGCCCCAGCATTTT
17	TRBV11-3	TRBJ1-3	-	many	CASSPPDSSTSGNTIYF	TGTGCCAGCAGCCCGCCGGACAGCAGCACCTCTGGAAACACCATATATTTT
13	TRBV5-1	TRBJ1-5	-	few	CASSLQGGQPQHF	TGCGCCAGCAGCTTGCAGGGTGGGCAGCCCCAGCATTTT
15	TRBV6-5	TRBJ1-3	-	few	CASSRLQGSGNTIYF	TGTGCCAGCAGTCGACTGCAGGGTTCTGGAAACACCATATATTTT
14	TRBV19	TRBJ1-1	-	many	CASSMGSLNTEAFF	TGTGCCAGTAGTATGGGCAGCTTGAACACTGAAGCTTTCTTT
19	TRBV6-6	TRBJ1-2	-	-	CASSYARTTPTHSIYGYTF	TGTGCCAGCAGTTACGCAAGAACAACCCCAACACACAGCATCTATGGCTACACCTTC
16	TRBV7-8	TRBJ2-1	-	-	CASSLVWNRGGNEQFF	TGTGCCAGCAGCTTAGTCTGGAACAGGGGGGGTAATGAGCAGTTCTTC
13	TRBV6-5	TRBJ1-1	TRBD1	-	CASSGQGDTEAFF	TGTGCCAGCAGCGGACAGGGGGACACTGAAGCTTTCTTT
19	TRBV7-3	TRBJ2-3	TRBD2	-	CASSSNGLAGDQYTDTQYF	TGTGCCAGCAGCTCGAACGGACTAGCGGGAGACCAATACACAGATACGCAGTATTTT
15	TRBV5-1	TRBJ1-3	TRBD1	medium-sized	CASSWTGGSGNTIYF	TGCGCCAGCAGCTGGACAGGGGGCTCTGGAAACACCATATATTTT